This TCR beta chain came from a study of Ad26.COV2.S vaccination and SARS-CoV-2 variants. Study-level background: Participants got Ad26.COV2.S intramuscularly, once or twice 56 days apart.

The repertoire was sequenced with immunoSEQ multiplex PCR; TCRdb's copy has only in-frame clones and lacks some. Among some 330,000 clones listed, around 90% were seen once. This CDR3 region has 15 residues. Germline CDR1 reads LNHDA; CDR2 reads SQIVND (reference sequence). V lost 8 bases, J lost 4 bases, and 13 bases stayed unmatched. Treatment noted: around 19 received Ad26.COV2.S at low or high dose, single or two shots; 5 received placebo; per-sample allocation not given. Collection of samples fell on day 63 after the first vaccine or placebo injection. The chain employs TRBV19 and TRBJ1-2; 7 bases map to TRBD1. The source of this sequence is a person aged 18-60 years who received the Ad26.COV2.S COVID-19 vaccine or a placebo. The specimen comprised peripheral blood, sampled in a trial of Ad26.COV2.S vaccine versus placebo. As DNA, the CDR3 is TGTGCCAGTCGAGTGACGGTGAGGGACAGCTATGGCTACACCTTC. As protein: CASRVTVRDSYGYTF.